The entry below describes one T cell receptor beta chain. The antigen is not known. Sequencing was performed with immunoSEQ multiplex PCR; in TCRdb, only in-frame clones are kept and a portion is missing. The table lists approximately 120,000 clones, roughly 89% of them singletons. The data belong to a study of T cell responses to AZD1222 COVID-19 vaccine. Study-level findings and limits: The study found Spike-specific TCR breadth and depth rose after two AZD1222 doses. Repertoires were obtained solely post-peak T cell response.

With 2 bases removed from V and 0 bases from J, the gap between germline ends came to 20 bases. This CDR3 spans 19 amino acids. Germline values: CDR1 KGHDR, CDR2 SFDVKD. This material consisted of peripheral blood, taken on day 0 of AZD1222 vaccination. This TCR derives from an adult in good health. J is TRBJ2-3 and V is TRBV24-1; tentatively, D is TRBD1 or TRBD2 (5 bases each). The CDR3 here is CATSDSSRGVATSTDTQYF. The CDR3 DNA sequence: TGTGCCACCAGTGATTCTTCTCGAGGGGTGGCCACTAGCACAGATACGCAGTATTTT.